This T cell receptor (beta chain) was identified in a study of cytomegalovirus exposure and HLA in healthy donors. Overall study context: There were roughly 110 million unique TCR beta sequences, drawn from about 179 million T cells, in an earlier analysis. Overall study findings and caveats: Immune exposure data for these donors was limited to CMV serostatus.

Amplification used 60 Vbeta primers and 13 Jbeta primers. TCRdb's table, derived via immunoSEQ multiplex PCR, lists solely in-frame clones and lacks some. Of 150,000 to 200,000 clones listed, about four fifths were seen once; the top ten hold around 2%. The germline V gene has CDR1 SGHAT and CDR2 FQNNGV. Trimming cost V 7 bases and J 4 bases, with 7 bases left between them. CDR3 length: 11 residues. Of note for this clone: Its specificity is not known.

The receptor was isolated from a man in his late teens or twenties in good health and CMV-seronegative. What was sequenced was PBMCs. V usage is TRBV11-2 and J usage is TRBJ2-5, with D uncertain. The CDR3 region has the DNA TGTGCCAGCACCTACTTAGAGACCCAGTACTTC. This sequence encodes CASTYLETQYF.